The 22 T cell receptor beta chains in this list originate from one sample, sequenced in a study of PD-1 and CTLA-4 blockade in melanoma. Sequencing was performed with immunoSEQ multiplex PCR; in TCRdb, only in-frame clones are kept and a portion is missing. The repertoire consists of around 31,000 clones, with 88% occurring once and the leading ten covering more than 5.5%. The specimen was CD8+ T cells from peripheral blood, collected from a patient given anti-PD-1 treatment. Receptors were obtained from a human donor with melanoma.

The rearrangement joins TRBV10-3 to TRBJ2-2, with 7 positions matching TRBD1. Per germline, CDR1 ENHRY and CDR2 SYGVKD. V dropped 0 bases and J dropped 4; count of bases not matched to a gene: 5. The CDR3 totals 16 residues. The DNA for the CDR3 is TGTGCCATCAGTGAGTCGAGGGGGCAGGCCACCGGGGAGCTGTTTTTT. It codes for CAISESRGQATGELFF.

The chain has TRBV30 and TRBJ2-1; TRBD1 aligns across 10 bases. Trimming removed 4 bases from V and 2 bases from J; junction bases left unmatched: 5. Germline V gene sequence: CDR1 GTSNPN, CDR2 SVGIG (reference sequence). The CDR3 is 15 residues long. CDR3 bases: TGTGCCTGGACCCGGACAGGGGGGGCCTACAATGAGCAGTTCTTC. It translates to CAWTRTGGAYNEQFF.

The CDR3 DNA reads as TGCAGCGTTGAAGATCAGGGCGCTGGGCTCTACGAGCAGTACTTC. Its translation is CSVEDQGAGLYEQYF. V is TRBV29-1 and J is TRBJ2-7, with a possible D match to TRBD1 (5 bases). Germline V gene data show CDR1 as SQVTM and CDR2 as ANQGSEA. CDR3 length: 15 amino acids. V dropped 0 bases and J dropped 3 bases, with 15 bases sitting between them.

The chain joins TRBV3-1 (or the pseudogene TRBV3-2) to TRBJ2-5; D gene ambiguous. Trimming took off 3 bases at V and 3 bases at J, with 8 bases between the two ends. Germline lookup yields CDR1 LGHDT and CDR2 YNNKEL (reference sequence). This CDR3 is built from 13 residues. CDR3 sequence (DNA): TGTGCCAGCAGCCATCCCACAGAAGAGACCCAGTACTTC. This sequence encodes CASSHPTEETQYF.

This rearrangement joins TRBV5-1 to TRBJ2-7; D may match TRBD1 or TRBD2 (6 bases each). V was shortened by 8 bases and J by 2 bases, with 17 bases between the two germline ends. The CDR3 covers 14 residues. The germline CDR1 and CDR2 sequences are SGHRS and YFSETQ. The chain's CDR3 is CASKADGGAYEQYF. In nucleotides, the CDR3 is TGCGCCAGTAAAGCAGACGGGGGCGCCTACGAGCAGTACTTC.

The rearrangement links TRBV11-2 to TRBJ2-7; 8 bases map to TRBD2. Trimming took 5 bases from V and 2 from J; bases not matched to a gene: 11. CDR3 size: 16 residues. Germline V lookup: CDR1 SGHAT, CDR2 FQNNGV. CDR3 nucleotides: TGTGCCAGCAGCCCGCTGCGGGGGGATAGGGCCTACGAGCAGTACTTC. This codes for CASSPLRGDRAYEQYF.

The V and J genes are TRBV6-2 or TRBV6-3 and TRBJ2-2; TRBD1 is a possible D gene (6 bases). Germline-derived CDR1 and CDR2 are MNHEY and SVGEGT. Trimming took off 0 bases at V and 6 bases at J, with 11 bases between the two ends. The CDR3 loop spans 15 amino acids. The CDR3: CASSYSIRGAGELFF. The CDR3, as DNA: TGTGCCAGCAGTTACTCGATCAGGGGTGCCGGGGAGCTGTTTTTT.

The CDR3 loop is CASSLDTNYNSPLHF. In DNA, the CDR3 is TGTGCCAGCAGCTTAGACACGAACTATAATTCACCCCTCCACTTT. The genes are TRBV5-4 and TRBJ1-6; no firm D call. V lost 2 bases and J lost 3, with 9 bases in between. Germline values: CDR1 SGHNT, CDR2 YYREEE (reference sequence). The CDR3 is 15 residues long.

This clone has just a few counts. This chain joins TRBV7-8 and TRBJ2-2; D assignment may be TRBD1 or TRBD2 (5 bases each). V lost 2 bases and J lost 1, with 17 bases in between. The CDR3 runs to 18 residues. Germline CDR1 is SGHVS and CDR2 is FQNEAQ. The CDR3 region is CASSLSHAGRVNTGELFF. In DNA form, the CDR3 reads TGTGCCAGCAGCTTATCCCACGCGGGCAGGGTGAACACCGGGGAGCTGTTTTTT. The variable domain in full, completed from reference TRBV7-8 and TRBJ2-2, reads GAGVSQSPRYKVAKRGQDVALRCDPISGHVSLFWYQQALGQGPEFLTYFQNEAQLDKSGLPSDRFFAERPEGSVSTLKIQRTQQEDSAVYLCASSLSHAGRVNTGELFFGEGSRLTVL.

The chain employs TRBV20-1 and TRBJ2-7; no clear D. The V end lost 2 bases, the J end lost 3 bases, and 5 bases lay between the germline ends. This CDR3 region has 11 residues. CDR1 is DFQATT and CDR2 is SNEGSKA in the germline V gene (reference sequence). CDR3 residues: CSARNSYEQYF. The CDR3 coding sequence is TGCAGTGCTAGAAACAGCTACGAGCAGTACTTC.

This clone was recorded only once. This rearrangement joins TRBV19 to TRBJ1-1, with a possible D match to TRBD1 (5 bases). CDR1 and CDR2 (germline): LNHDA, SQIVND (reference sequence). V was clipped by 3 bases and J by 4 bases, with 15 bases between them. The CDR3 extends over 15 amino acids. The CDR3 sequence: CASSMSWGSSTEAFF. CDR3 bases: TGTGCCAGTAGTATGTCGTGGGGGTCTAGCACTGAAGCTTTCTTT.

CDR3: CASSSSREASTDTQYF. The CDR3 DNA is TGTGCCAGCAGTTCCAGCAGGGAGGCCAGCACAGATACGCAGTATTTT. This chain joins TRBV27 and TRBJ2-3, with D perhaps TRBD2 (6 bases). The length of the CDR3 is 16 residues. CDR1 is MNHEY, CDR2 SMNVEV, per germline (reference sequence). Trimming shortened V by 4 bases and J by 0 bases, and 14 bases separated the two germline ends.

The chain employs TRBV28 and TRBJ2-1; 8 bases align to TRBD2. J gave up 4 bases and V 8 bases, and 4 bases lay outside the gene matches. The CDR3 extends over 13 amino acids. Germline loops: CDR1 MDHEN, CDR2 SYDVKM. The chain's CDR3 is CASGGGGYNEQFF. Here the CDR3 DNA reads TGTGCCAGCGGCGGCGGGGGGTACAATGAGCAGTTCTTC.

The chain joins TRBV3-1 (or the pseudogene TRBV3-2) to TRBJ2-1; the D call may be TRBD1 or TRBD2 (5 bases each). The CDR3 consists of 16 residues. The V gene's germline CDR1 is LGHDT and CDR2 YNNKEL (reference sequence). The V gene lost 4 bases and the J gene lost 1 base, with 14 bases spanning the gap. This CDR3 reads CASSPGWGSSYNEQFF. Here the CDR3 DNA reads TGTGCCAGCAGCCCCGGGTGGGGGTCATCCTACAATGAGCAGTTCTTC.

In regard to this clone: Relative to the germline gene, one junction end is altered; a read error may explain this. V gene TRBV19 combines with J gene TRBJ1-1; 7 bases are shared with TRBD1. The CDR3 extends over 12 amino acids. Germline assignment: CDR1 LNHDA and CDR2 SQIVND (reference sequence). CDR3: CASSTDRAEFWF. The CDR3 DNA sequence: TGTGCCAGTAGTACCGACAGGGCTGAATTTTGGTTT. The variable domain in full, with the rest retrieved from reference TRBV19 and TRBJ1-1, is DGGITQSPKYLFRKEGQNVTLSCEQNLNHDAMYWYRQDPGQGLRLIYYSQIVNDFQKGDIAEGYSVSREKKESFPLTVTSAQKNPTAFYLCASSTDRAEFWFGQGTRLTVV.

In this sample, this clone turned up once. Other DNA sequences of this sample code for an identical CDR3. This chain links TRBV5-6 with TRBJ2-7; 10 bases fit TRBD1. Unmatched junction bases numbered 4, after V lost 4 bases and J lost 3 bases. There are 14 residues in the CDR3. Germline-derived CDR1 and CDR2 are SGHDT and YYEEEE. CDR3 nucleotides: TGTGCCAGCAGCCCCGGGACAGGGGTCTACGAGCAGTACTTC. Translation gives CASSPGTGVYEQYF. Together with reference TRBV5-6 and TRBJ2-7, the CDR3 gives the full variable domain: DAGVTQSPTHLIKTRGQQVTLRCSPKSGHDTVSWYQQALGQGPQFIFQYYEEEERQRGNFPDRFSGHQFPNYSSELNVNALLLGDSALYLCASSPGTGVYEQYFGPGTRLTVT.

The chain links TRBV28 to TRBJ1-1; D is unclear. V shed 6 bases and J shed 8 bases, with 13 bases lying between them. This CDR3 comprises 12 residues. Per the germline V gene, CDR1 is MDHEN and CDR2 is SYDVKM. In DNA form, the CDR3 reads TGTGCCAGCAGAAGTCGACGGGAGGAAGCTTTCTTT. This gives the protein CASRSRREEAFF.

The chain carries TRBV6-5 and TRBJ2-7; D is unresolved. The length of the CDR3 is 15 residues. Germline V CDR1 and CDR2: MNHEY, SVGAGI. The germline V and J ends were trimmed by 0 bases and 6 bases, with 15 bases remaining between them. CDR3 coding DNA: TGTGCCAGCAGTTACTCCGCAGGTGCCCGTGGCGAGCAGTACTTC. Translated, it gives CASSYSAGARGEQYF.

The chain recombines TRBV7-9 with TRBJ2-3; D gene unclear. Germline lookup yields CDR1 SEHNR and CDR2 FQNEAQ (reference sequence). V gave up 3 bases and J gave up 0 bases, with 7 bases separating them. The CDR3 has 14 residues. The CDR3 here is CASSLYDSTDTQYF. The CDR3 region has the DNA TGTGCCAGCAGCTTGTACGACAGCACAGATACGCAGTATTTT.

This clone was recorded a few times. CDR3 protein: CASSQEDRAAVGAFF. As DNA, the CDR3 is TGTGCCAGCAGTCAAGAAGACAGGGCAGCGGTAGGAGCTTTCTTT. This rearrangement joins TRBV6-2 or TRBV6-3 to TRBJ1-1; 7 bases map to TRBD1. Germline V gene sequence: CDR1 MNHEY, CDR2 SVGEGT. V dropped 5 bases and J dropped 10; count of bases not matched to a gene: 16. CDR3 length equals 15 residues.

The chain employs TRBV28 and TRBJ1-1, with 9 bases identical to TRBD1. Per the germline V gene, CDR1 is MDHEN and CDR2 is SYDVKM. The CDR3 spans 15 residues. Losses at the gene ends were 3 bases for V and 4 bases for J; bases not matched to a gene: 6. Here the CDR3 reads CASSLLTGGSTEAFF. CDR3 bases: TGTGCCAGCAGTTTGTTGACAGGGGGTAGCACTGAAGCTTTCTTT.

The chain links TRBV7-2 to TRBJ2-1, with TRBD1 as a possible D gene (5 bases). The CDR3 has 15 residues. Trimming left V 5 bases short and J 4 bases short, with 15 bases between. Germline V gene sequence: CDR1 SGHTA, CDR2 FQGNSA. The CDR3 region is CASSLWTTQYNEQFF. The CDR3 region has the DNA TGTGCCAGCAGCCTTTGGACAACTCAATACAATGAGCAGTTCTTC.